This T cell receptor beta chain comes out of a study of regulatory T cells in long-lasting Graves disease. Specified time point: persistent/refractory GD, antithyroid drugs over 5 years with positive TRAb. RNA isolated from PBMCs was used to make the TCR library. Nine milliliters of peripheral blood were taken and placed in EDTA tubes. For TCR beta, libraries came from iRepertoire HTBI primers and Arm-PCR of CDR3 regions. MiXCR, run by TCRdb on the multiplex PCR reads, gives a single entry per CDR3 protein. The sample records 650,000 to 700,000 distinct CDR3 sequences, around 32% being singletons. The TCR originated in a female donor with Graves disease. The specimen comprised peripheral blood mononuclear cells (PBMCs), sampled when the disease was refractory, from a patient treated with antithyroid drugs.

CDR3: CSVFTPAGTGDTGELFF. In DNA form, the CDR3 reads TGCAGCGTCTTTACCCCTGCGGGGACGGGGGACACCGGGGAGCTGTTTTTT. This chain uses TRBV29-1 with TRBJ2-2; tentative D call: TRBD2 (6 bases). This CDR3 region has 17 residues. CDR1 is SQVTM and CDR2 is ANQGSEA in the germline V gene. V was cut by 6 bases and J by 3 bases, with 23 bases left in between.